A single sample is the source of the 23 T cell receptor beta chains below, sequenced in a study of blood T cells in healthy people across ages. PCR was performed a second time for roughly 7 to 12 cycles using a sample-barcoded 5' primer and a J-beta primer mix. TCRdb fed the 5' RACE reads into MiXCR, producing one record per CDR3 protein. This table holds 1.5 million to 2 million distinct CDR3 sequences, 28% found once. The sample taken for sequencing was blood. These receptor sequences come from a young woman in good health.

This clonotype showed up many times. The gene calls are TRBV29-1 and TRBJ1-2, with D maybe TRBD1 (6 bases). The germline CDR1 and CDR2 sequences are SQVTM and ANQGSEA. V lost 7 bases and J 8 bases, leaving 17 bases between the germline ends. This CDR3 has 12 amino acids. DNA of the CDR3: TGCAGCGCTGGTTACAGGGCAGAAGGCTACACCTTC. It yields the protein CSAGYRAEGYTF.

This clonotype appeared a few times. The chain is built from TRBV7-9 and TRBJ2-5; D unresolved. This CDR3 has 15 amino acids. Between the trimmed V and J ends, which lost 5 bases and 2 bases, there was a span of 15 bases. Germline V lookup: CDR1 SEHNR, CDR2 FQNEAQ (reference sequence). CDR3 coding DNA: TGTGCCAGCAGCCGCATCCGGGCGGCTCAAGAGACCCAGTACTTC. Protein sequence: CASSRIRAAQETQYF. Based on the CDR3 plus reference TRBV7-9 and TRBJ2-5, the full variable domain is DTGVSQNPRHKITKRGQNVTFRCDPISEHNRLYWYRQTLGQGPEFLTYFQNEAQLEKSRLLSDRFSAERPKGSFSTLEIQRTEQGDSAMYLCASSRIRAAQETQYFGPGTRLLVL.

This clonotype was seen at least ten times. The chain joins TRBV24-1 to TRBJ2-5, with D possibly being TRBD1 (5 bases). Trimming pared 10 bases from V and 3 bases from J, leaving 14 bases between. Germline CDR1 reads KGHDR; CDR2 reads SFDVKD. This CDR3 is built from 13 residues. CDR3: CATAWGAEETQYF. CDR3 bases: TGTGCCACGGCATGGGGCGCCGAAGAGACCCAGTACTTC.

J is TRBJ2-5 and V is TRBV6-6; 7 nucleotides match TRBD1. The V segment lost 6 bases and the J segment 5 bases; nucleotides outside the gene matches: 9. This CDR3 spans 14 amino acids. Looked up from germline, CDR1 is MNHNY and CDR2 is SVGAGI (reference sequence). CDR3 in DNA: TGTGCCAGCAGACGTGACAGGGCAGGGGAGACCCAGTACTTC. Translating gives CASRRDRAGETQYF.

The rearrangement joins TRBV28 to TRBJ1-1, with D possibly being TRBD1 (5 bases). The CDR3 sequence is 15 residues long. Trimming cost V 5 bases and J 3 bases, with 16 bases left between them. Looked up from germline, CDR1 is MDHEN and CDR2 is SYDVKM. CDR3 in DNA: TGTGCCAGCAGTACGGAGCCGGGGGGGTACACTGAAGCTTTCTTT. It specifies CASSTEPGGYTEAFF.

This clonotype was counted ten times or more. The rearrangement uses TRBV7-7 and TRBJ2-7, with D possibly matching TRBD2 (5 bases). Germline V lookup: CDR1 SSHAT, CDR2 FNYEAQ (reference sequence). The CDR3 has 14 amino acids. With 7 bases removed from V and 7 bases from J, the gap between germline ends came to 20 bases. This CDR3 reads CASNGRTGWEEQYF. CDR3 DNA sequence: TGTGCCAGCAACGGCAGAACGGGGTGGGAGGAGCAGTACTTC.

About this clonotype itself: Compared with germline, one end of the junction differs, possibly owing to a read error. This rearrangement joins TRBV24-1 to TRBJ2-3, with 7 positions matching TRBD1. Germline values: CDR1 KGHDR, CDR2 SFDVKD. CDR3 length: 16 residues. The CDR3 DNA reads TGTGCCGCCAGTGATTTACAGGGGTTCGGCACAGATACGCAGTATTTT. Residues: CAASDLQGFGTDTQYF.

This clonotype was recorded a few times. This rearrangement joins TRBV20-1 to TRBJ1-2; a possible D gene is TRBD1 (5 bases). Trimming shortened V by 2 bases and J by 7 bases, and 17 bases separated the two germline ends. The CDR3 length is 14 residues. Germline V gives CDR1 DFQATT, CDR2 SNEGSKA (reference sequence). DNA for the CDR3: TGCAGTGCTAGACTCCGGGACGTCCATGGTGGCTACACCTTC. Protein: CSARLRDVHGGYTF.

A single count supports this clonotype. The junction departs from germline at one end; a sequencing error may be responsible. The CDR3 reads CVSSDDRAHGYTF. The CDR3 DNA reads TGTGTCAGTAGTGACGACCGGGCCCATGGCTACACCTTC. The rearrangement joins TRBV19 to TRBJ1-2; unclear D gene. The germline CDR1 and CDR2 sequences are LNHDA and SQIVND (reference sequence). This CDR3 has 13 residues.

This clonotype was picked up a small number of times. The J gene is TRBJ2-3, the V gene TRBV5-1; 11 bases match TRBD2. This CDR3 region has 20 residues. Germline CDR1 and CDR2: SGHRS and YFSETQ. Germline trimming cut 0 bases from V and 1 base from J; bases unmatched to any gene: 13. CDR3 nucleotide sequence: TGCGCCAGCAGCTTGGCGGCTAGCGGGGGGCTGCCCTCTCGCACAGATACGCAGTATTTT. The encoded protein is CASSLAASGGLPSRTDTQYF.

The table lists this clonotype with a few counts. This chain connects TRBV10-3 to TRBJ1-1; D gene unclear. The CDR3 length is 13 residues. Between the trimmed V and J ends, which lost 1 base and 4 bases, there was a span of 7 bases. Germline CDR1 and CDR2: ENHRY and SYGVKD. This CDR3 reads CAISEYKATEAFF. In DNA form, the CDR3 reads TGTGCCATCAGTGAGTACAAGGCCACTGAAGCTTTCTTT.

The chain couples TRBV12-3 or TRBV12-4 to TRBJ2-3, with 7 nucleotides matching TRBD1. The J segment lost 1 base and the V segment lost 5 bases, leaving 9 bases of the junction unmatched. The CDR3 runs 16 residues. The CDR3 protein is CASSPSSGQGTDTQYF. The CDR3 DNA sequence: TGTGCCAGCAGTCCCTCATCCGGACAGGGCACAGATACGCAGTATTTT.

This clonotype occurred a few times. The chain has TRBV13 and TRBJ1-5, with no clear D. Trimming stripped 1 base from V and 3 bases from J, with 7 bases between. CDR3 length equals 14 residues. Germline CDR1 and CDR2: PRHDT and FYEKMQ (reference sequence). This CDR3 is CASSLAPYNQPQHF. DNA for the CDR3: TGTGCCAGCAGCTTAGCACCTTACAATCAGCCCCAGCATTTT.

This clonotype was seen more than once but under ten times. The rearrangement uses TRBV5-5 and TRBJ2-5; maybe TRBD1 (6 bases). Germline CDR1 reads SGHKS; CDR2 reads YYEKEE (reference sequence). Trimming took off 0 bases at V and 1 base at J, with 16 bases between the two ends. This CDR3 region has 17 residues. The CDR3, as DNA: TGTGCCAGCAGCTTGGAACTATGGACAGACCCCCAAGAGACCCAGTACTTC. As protein: CASSLELWTDPQETQYF.

This clonotype appeared a few times. The rearrangement joins TRBV29-1 to TRBJ1-2, with 8 positions matching TRBD1. The trim removed 0 bases at V and 0 bases at J, leaving 9 bases unmatched. This CDR3 spans 17 amino acids. The germline CDR1 and CDR2 sequences are SQVTM and ANQGSEA. The CDR3 here is CSVEDRTGYWANYGYTF. In nucleotides, the CDR3 is TGCAGCGTTGAAGATAGGACAGGGTACTGGGCTAACTATGGCTACACCTTC.

The chain couples TRBV7-8 to TRBJ2-3; TRBD2 aligns across 7 bases. The CDR3 contains 17 residues. V lost 5 bases and J lost 4; bases outside the gene matches: 15. In germline, CDR1 is SGHVS, CDR2 FQNEAQ. The CDR3 protein is CASSPRSSGDLPDTQYF. The CDR3 coding sequence is TGTGCCAGCAGCCCCCGTAGCAGCGGGGATCTGCCAGATACGCAGTATTTT.

V and J are TRBV6-5 and TRBJ1-4; TRBD1 aligns across 10 bases. The length of the CDR3 is 15 residues. J lost 5 bases, V lost 0 bases, and 0 bases had no gene match. Per the germline V gene, CDR1 is MNHEY and CDR2 is SVGAGI. For the CDR3, the DNA is TGTGCCAGCAGTTACTCGGACAGGGGGAATGAAAAACTGTTTTTT. This gives the protein CASSYSDRGNEKLFF.

This clonotype was recorded many times. This rearrangement joins TRBV29-1 to TRBJ2-5; D is uncertain. The CDR3 consists of 14 residues. The germline CDR1 and CDR2 sequences are SQVTM and ANQGSEA. Trimming stripped 0 bases from V and 4 bases from J, with 12 bases between. CDR3 sequence reads: CSVEDPQDGETQYF. CDR3 coding DNA: TGCAGCGTTGAAGATCCCCAGGATGGAGAGACCCAGTACTTC.

This clonotype was seen a few times. The rearrangement uses TRBV5-1 and TRBJ1-2, with a weak D call TRBD1 (5 bases). V was shortened by 0 bases and J by 6 bases, with 9 bases between the two germline ends. This CDR3 spans 13 amino acids. CDR1 and CDR2 (germline): SGHRS, YFSETQ. As DNA, the CDR3 is TGCGCCAGCAGCTTGGGGCCAGGGAATGGCTACACCTTC. It specifies CASSLGPGNGYTF.

The gene calls are TRBV12-3 or TRBV12-4 and TRBJ2-1; TRBD2 agrees at 9 bases. The CDR3 is 16 amino acids. J lost 7 bases, V lost 2 bases, and 9 bases had no gene match. The CDR3 protein is CASSLIGGGVRNEQFF. CDR3 in DNA: TGTGCCAGCAGTTTAATTGGCGGGGGGGTAAGAAATGAGCAGTTCTTC.

The chain uses TRBV4-2 and TRBJ2-5, with 7 bases fitting TRBD2. V was clipped by 2 bases and J by 7 bases; unmatched bases: 10. The CDR3 loop spans 15 amino acids. Looked up from germline, CDR1 is LGHNA and CDR2 is YNFKEQ. This CDR3 reads CASSQSALGGGTQYF. CDR3 in DNA: TGTGCCAGCAGCCAATCCGCCCTTGGGGGGGGGACCCAGTACTTC.

This chain connects TRBV29-1 to TRBJ2-7, with D unresolved. The CDR3 loop spans 13 amino acids. The germline V and J ends were trimmed by 6 bases and 3 bases, with 15 bases remaining between them. Germline V gene sequence: CDR1 SQVTM, CDR2 ANQGSEA. CDR3 loop: CSVHETTVYEQYF. DNA for the CDR3: TGCAGCGTCCACGAGACAACTGTCTACGAGCAGTACTTC.

The V call is TRBV6-5, the J call TRBJ1-1; D is uncertain. Germline V gene sequence: CDR1 MNHEY, CDR2 SVGAGI. The ends were cut back, 2 bases at V and 4 bases at J, with 8 bases in the middle. The CDR3 is made up of 13 amino acids. CDR3 DNA sequence: TGTGCCAGCAGTTACGGGGAAGCCACTGAAGCTTTCTTT. It specifies CASSYGEATEAFF.